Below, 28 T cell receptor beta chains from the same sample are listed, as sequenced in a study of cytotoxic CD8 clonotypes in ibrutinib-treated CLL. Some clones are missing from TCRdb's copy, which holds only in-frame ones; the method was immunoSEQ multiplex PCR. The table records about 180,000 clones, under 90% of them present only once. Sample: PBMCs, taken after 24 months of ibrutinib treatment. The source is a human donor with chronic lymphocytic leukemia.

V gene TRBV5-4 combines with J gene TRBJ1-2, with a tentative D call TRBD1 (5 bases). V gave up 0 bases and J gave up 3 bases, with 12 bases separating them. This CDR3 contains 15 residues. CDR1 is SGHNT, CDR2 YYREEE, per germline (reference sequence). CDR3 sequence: CASSLVRGLDYGYTF. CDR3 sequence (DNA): TGTGCCAGCAGCTTGGTTCGGGGACTCGACTATGGCTACACCTTC.

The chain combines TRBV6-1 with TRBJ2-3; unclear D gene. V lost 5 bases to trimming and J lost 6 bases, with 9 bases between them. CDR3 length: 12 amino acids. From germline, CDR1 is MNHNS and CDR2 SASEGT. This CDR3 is CASSSYWDTQYF. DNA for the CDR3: TGTGCCAGCAGTTCATATTGGGATACGCAGTATTTT.

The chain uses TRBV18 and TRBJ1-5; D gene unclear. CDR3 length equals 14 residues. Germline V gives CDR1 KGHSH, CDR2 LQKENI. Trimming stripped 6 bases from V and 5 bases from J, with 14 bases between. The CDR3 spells CASSKAGFYQPQHF. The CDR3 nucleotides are TGTGCCAGCTCGAAGGCGGGGTTTTATCAGCCCCAGCATTTT.

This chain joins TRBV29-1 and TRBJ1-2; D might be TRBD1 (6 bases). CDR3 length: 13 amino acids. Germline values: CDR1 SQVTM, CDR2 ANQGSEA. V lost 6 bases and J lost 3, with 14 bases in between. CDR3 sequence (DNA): TGCAGCGTCCTAGGGGGGCATTACTATGGCTACACCTTC. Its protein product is CSVLGGHYYGYTF. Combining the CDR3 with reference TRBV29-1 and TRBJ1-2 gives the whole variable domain SAVISQKPSRDICQRGTSLTIQCQVDSQVTMMFWYRQQPGQSLTLIATANQGSEATYESGFVIDKFPISRPNLTFSTLTVSNMSPEDSSIYLCSVLGGHYYGYTFGSGTRLTVV.

CDR3 sequence reads: CASSLLGDLLNQETQYF. Written as DNA, the CDR3 is TGTGCCAGCAGCTTGCTGGGGGATTTATTAAACCAAGAGACCCAGTACTTC. The rearrangement joins TRBV5-6 to TRBJ2-5, with D perhaps assigned TRBD1 or TRBD2 (5 bases each). CDR3 length: 17 amino acids. Trimming stripped 1 base from V and 0 bases from J, with 16 bases between. Per the germline V gene, CDR1 is SGHDT and CDR2 is YYEEEE.

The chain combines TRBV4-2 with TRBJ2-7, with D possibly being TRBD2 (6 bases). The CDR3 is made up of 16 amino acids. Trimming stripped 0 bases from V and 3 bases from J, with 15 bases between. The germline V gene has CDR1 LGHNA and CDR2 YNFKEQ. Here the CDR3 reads CASSQDMMGGYYEQYF. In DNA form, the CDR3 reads TGTGCCAGCAGCCAAGATATGATGGGAGGCTACTACGAGCAGTACTTC.

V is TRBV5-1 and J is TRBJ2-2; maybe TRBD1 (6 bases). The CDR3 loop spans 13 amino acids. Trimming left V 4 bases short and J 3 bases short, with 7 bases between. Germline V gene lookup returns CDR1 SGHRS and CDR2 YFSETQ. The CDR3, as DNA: TGCGCCAGCAGCCGGACAGACACCGGGGAGCTGTTTTTT. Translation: CASSRTDTGELFF.

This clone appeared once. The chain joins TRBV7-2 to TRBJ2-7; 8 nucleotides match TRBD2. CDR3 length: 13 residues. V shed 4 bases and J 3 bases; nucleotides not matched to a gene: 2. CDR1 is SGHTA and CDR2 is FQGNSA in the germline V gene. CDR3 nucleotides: TGTGCCAGCAGCTCTAGCGGGTACTACGAGCAGTACTTC. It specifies CASSSSGYYEQYF.

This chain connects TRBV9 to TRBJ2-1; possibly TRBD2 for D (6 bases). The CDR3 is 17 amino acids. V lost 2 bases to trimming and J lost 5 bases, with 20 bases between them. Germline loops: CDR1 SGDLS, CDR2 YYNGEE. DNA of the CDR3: TGTGCCAGCAGCGTCCTTCCCCCGACTAGTAAGGACAATGAGCAGTTCTTC. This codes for CASSVLPPTSKDNEQFF. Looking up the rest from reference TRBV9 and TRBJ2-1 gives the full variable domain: DSGVTQTPKHLITATGQRVTLRCSPRSGDLSVYWYQQSLDQGLQFLIQYYNGEERAKGNILERFSAQQFPDLHSELNLSSLELGDSALYFCASSVLPPTSKDNEQFFGPGTRLTVL.

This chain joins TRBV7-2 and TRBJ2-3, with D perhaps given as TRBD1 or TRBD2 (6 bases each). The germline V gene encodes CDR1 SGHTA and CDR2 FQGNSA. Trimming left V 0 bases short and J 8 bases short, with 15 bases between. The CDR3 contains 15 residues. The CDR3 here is CASSLARRDKGTQYF. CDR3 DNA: TGTGCCAGCAGCTTAGCACGGAGGGACAAGGGTACGCAGTATTTT.

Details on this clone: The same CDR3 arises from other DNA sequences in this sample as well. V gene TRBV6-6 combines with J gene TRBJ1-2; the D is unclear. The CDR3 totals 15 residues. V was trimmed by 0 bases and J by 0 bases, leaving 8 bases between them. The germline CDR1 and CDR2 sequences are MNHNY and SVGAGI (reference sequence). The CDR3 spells CASSYSSGANYGYTF. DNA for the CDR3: TGTGCCAGCAGTTACTCCTCGGGAGCTAACTATGGCTACACCTTC.

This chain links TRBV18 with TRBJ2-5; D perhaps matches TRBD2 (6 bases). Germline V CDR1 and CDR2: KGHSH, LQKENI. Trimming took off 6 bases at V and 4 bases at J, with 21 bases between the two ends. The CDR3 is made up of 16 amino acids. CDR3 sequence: CASSPTGRSGGETQYF. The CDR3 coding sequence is TGTGCCAGCTCCCCCACGGGGAGGTCCGGGGGAGAGACCCAGTACTTC.

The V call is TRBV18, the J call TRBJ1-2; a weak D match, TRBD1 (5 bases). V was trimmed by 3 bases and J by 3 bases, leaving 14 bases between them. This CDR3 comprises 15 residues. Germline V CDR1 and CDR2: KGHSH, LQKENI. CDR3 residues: CASSPGTPPHYGYTF. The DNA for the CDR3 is TGTGCCAGCTCACCGGGGACCCCGCCTCACTATGGCTACACCTTC.

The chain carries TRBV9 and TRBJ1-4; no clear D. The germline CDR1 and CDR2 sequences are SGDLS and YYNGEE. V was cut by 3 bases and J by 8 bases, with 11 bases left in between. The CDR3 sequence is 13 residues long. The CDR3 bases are TGTGCCAGCAGCGGGGAGATGGGGGAAAAACTGTTTTTT. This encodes CASSGEMGEKLFF.

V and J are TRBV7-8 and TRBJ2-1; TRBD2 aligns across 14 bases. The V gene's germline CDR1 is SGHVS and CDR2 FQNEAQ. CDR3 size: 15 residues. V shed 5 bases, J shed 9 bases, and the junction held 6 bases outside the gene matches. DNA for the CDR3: TGTGCCAGCAGCACGGGACTAGCGGGGGCGGTTGAGCAGTTCTTC. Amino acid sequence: CASSTGLAGAVEQFF.

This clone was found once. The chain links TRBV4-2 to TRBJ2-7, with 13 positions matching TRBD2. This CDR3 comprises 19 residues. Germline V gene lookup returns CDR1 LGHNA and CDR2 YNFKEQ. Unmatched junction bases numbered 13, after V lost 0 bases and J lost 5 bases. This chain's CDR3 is CASSQDGGPGLAGMNEQYF. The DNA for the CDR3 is TGTGCCAGCAGCCAAGATGGGGGGCCGGGACTAGCGGGAATGAACGAGCAGTACTTC.

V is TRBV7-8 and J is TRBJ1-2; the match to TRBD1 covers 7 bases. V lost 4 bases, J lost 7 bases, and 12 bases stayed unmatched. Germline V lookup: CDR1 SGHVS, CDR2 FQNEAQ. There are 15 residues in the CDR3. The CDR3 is CASSSQYDRVGGYTF. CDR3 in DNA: TGTGCCAGCAGCTCCCAATACGACAGGGTCGGTGGCTACACCTTC. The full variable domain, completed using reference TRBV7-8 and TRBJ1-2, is GAGVSQSPRYKVAKRGQDVALRCDPISGHVSLFWYQQALGQGPEFLTYFQNEAQLDKSGLPSDRFFAERPEGSVSTLKIQRTQQEDSAVYLCASSSQYDRVGGYTFGSGTRLTVV.

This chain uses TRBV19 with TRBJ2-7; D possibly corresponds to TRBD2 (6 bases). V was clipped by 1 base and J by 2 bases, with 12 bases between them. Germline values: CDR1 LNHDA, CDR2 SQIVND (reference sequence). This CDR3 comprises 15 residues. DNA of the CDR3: TGTGCCAGTAGTATAGGGGGCGGGGTCGCCTACGAGCAGTACTTC. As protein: CASSIGGGVAYEQYF.

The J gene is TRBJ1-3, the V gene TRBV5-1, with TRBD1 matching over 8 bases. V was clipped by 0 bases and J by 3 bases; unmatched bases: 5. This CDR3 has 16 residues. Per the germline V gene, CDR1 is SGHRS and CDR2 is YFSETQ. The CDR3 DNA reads TGCGCCAGCAGCTTGGAAGGACAGGGCGGTGGAAACACCATATATTTT. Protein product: CASSLEGQGGGNTIYF. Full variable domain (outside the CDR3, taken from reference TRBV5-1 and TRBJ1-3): KAGVTQTPRYLIKTRGQQVTLSCSPISGHRSVSWYQQTPGQGLQFLFEYFSETQRNKGNFPGRFSGRQFSNSRSEMNVSTLELGDSALYLCASSLEGQGGGNTIYFGEGSWLTVV.

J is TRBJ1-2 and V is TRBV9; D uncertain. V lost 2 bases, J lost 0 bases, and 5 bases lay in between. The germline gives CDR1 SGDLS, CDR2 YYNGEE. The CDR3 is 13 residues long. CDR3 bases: TGTGCCAGCAGCGTGGACGCTAACTATGGCTACACCTTC. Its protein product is CASSVDANYGYTF.

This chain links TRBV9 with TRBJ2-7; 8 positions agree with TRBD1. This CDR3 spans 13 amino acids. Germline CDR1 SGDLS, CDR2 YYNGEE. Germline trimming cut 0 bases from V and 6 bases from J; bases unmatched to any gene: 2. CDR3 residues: CASSVDTGGEQYF. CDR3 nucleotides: TGTGCCAGCAGCGTAGATACAGGGGGCGAGCAGTACTTC.

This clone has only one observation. DNA for the CDR3: TGTGCCAGCAGTAATTACAGGGAGACAGATACGCAGTATTTT. Its translation: CASSNYRETDTQYF. The chain has TRBV27 and TRBJ2-3; D may be TRBD1 (6 bases). Germline lookup yields CDR1 MNHEY and CDR2 SMNVEV (reference sequence). Trimming took 5 bases from V and 3 from J, leaving 12 bases between them. This CDR3 has 14 amino acids.

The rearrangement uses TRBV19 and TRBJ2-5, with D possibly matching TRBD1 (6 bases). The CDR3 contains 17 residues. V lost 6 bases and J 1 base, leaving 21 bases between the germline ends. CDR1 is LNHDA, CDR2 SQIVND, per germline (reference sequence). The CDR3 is CASRATGTRRGQETQYF. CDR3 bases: TGTGCCAGTAGAGCGACAGGTACCAGGCGAGGCCAAGAGACCCAGTACTTC.

CDR3 sequence reads: CASSEKRMGRPFSYEQYF. CDR3 bases: TGTGCCAGCAGTGAAAAAAGAATGGGCAGGCCTTTCTCCTACGAGCAGTACTTC. The chain links TRBV6-1 to TRBJ2-7, with D hard to call. The CDR3 has 18 residues. Germline CDR1 is MNHNS and CDR2 is SASEGT. Deletions cut 2 bases from V and 0 bases from J, with 20 bases between.

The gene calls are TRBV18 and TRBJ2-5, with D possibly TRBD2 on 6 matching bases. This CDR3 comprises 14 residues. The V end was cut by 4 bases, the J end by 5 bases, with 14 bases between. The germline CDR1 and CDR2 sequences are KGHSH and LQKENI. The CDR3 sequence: CASSRGVLSETQYF. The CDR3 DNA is TGTGCCAGCTCACGGGGGGTTCTTTCGGAGACCCAGTACTTC. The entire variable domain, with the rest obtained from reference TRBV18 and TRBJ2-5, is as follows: NAGVMQNPRHLVRRRGQEARLRCSPMKGHSHVYWYRQLPEEGLKFMVYLQKENIIDESGMPKERFSAEFPKEGPSILRIQQVVRGDSAAYFCASSRGVLSETQYFGPGTRLLVL.

CDR3 nucleotide sequence: TGTGCCAGCAGCTTAATGCGGACTAGCGGAGGCACAGATACGCAGTATTTT. It is translated as CASSLMRTSGGTDTQYF. The rearrangement joins TRBV7-2 to TRBJ2-3; the match to TRBD2 covers 10 bases. Losses at the gene ends were 2 bases for V and 1 base for J; bases not matched to a gene: 6. From germline, CDR1 is SGHTA and CDR2 FQGNSA. The CDR3 has 17 amino acids.

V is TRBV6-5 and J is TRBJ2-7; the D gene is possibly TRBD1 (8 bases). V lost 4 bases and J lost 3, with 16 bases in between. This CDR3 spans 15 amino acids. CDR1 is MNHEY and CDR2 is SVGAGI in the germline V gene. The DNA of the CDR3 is TGTGCCAGCAGTTCTTTACAGGGGGGGAACTACGAGCAGTACTTC. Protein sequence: CASSSLQGGNYEQYF.

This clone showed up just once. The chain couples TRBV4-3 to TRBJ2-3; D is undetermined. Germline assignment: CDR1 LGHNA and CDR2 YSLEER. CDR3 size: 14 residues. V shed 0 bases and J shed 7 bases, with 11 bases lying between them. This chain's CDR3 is CASSQETIAYTQYF. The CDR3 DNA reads TGCGCCAGCAGCCAAGAGACGATAGCTTATACGCAGTATTTT.